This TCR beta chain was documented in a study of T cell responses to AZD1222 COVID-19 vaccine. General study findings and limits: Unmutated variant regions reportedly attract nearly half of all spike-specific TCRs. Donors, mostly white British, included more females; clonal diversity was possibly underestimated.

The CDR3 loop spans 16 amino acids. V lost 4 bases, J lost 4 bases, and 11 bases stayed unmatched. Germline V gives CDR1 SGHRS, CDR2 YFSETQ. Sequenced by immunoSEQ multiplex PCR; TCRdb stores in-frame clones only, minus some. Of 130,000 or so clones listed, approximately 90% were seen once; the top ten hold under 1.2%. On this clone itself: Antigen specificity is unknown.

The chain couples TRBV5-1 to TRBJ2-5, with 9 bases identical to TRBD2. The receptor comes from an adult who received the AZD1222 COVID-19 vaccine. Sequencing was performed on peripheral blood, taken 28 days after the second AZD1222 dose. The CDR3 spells CASSPGTSSRGETQYF. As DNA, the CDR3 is TGCGCCAGCAGCCCCGGGACTAGCAGCCGAGGAGAGACCCAGTACTTC.